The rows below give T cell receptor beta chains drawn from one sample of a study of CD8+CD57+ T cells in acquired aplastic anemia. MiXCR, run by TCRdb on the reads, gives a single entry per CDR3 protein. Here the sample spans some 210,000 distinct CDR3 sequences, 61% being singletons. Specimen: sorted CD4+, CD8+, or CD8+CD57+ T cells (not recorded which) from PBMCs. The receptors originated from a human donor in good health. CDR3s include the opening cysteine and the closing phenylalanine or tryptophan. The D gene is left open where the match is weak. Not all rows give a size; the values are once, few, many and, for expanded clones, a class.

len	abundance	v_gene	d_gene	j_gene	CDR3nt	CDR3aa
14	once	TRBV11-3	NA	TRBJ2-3	TGTGACAGCAGCTTACAGGTAGGCGCAGATACGCAGTATTTT	CDSSLQVGADTQYF
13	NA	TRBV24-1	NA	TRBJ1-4	TGTGCCACGCAACGGGACACAAATGAAAAACTGTTTTTT	CATQRDTNEKLFF
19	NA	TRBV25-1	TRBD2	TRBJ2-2	TGTGCCAGCAGTGAATTAGATTCAATCCGGACTAGCGGGACCGGGGAGCTGTTTTTT	CASSELDSIRTSGTGELFF
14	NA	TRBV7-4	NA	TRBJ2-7	TGTGCCAGCAGCCTCGACGGGACTGACTACGAGCAGTACTTC	CASSLDGTDYEQYF
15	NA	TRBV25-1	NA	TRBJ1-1	TGTGCCAGCAGTGGACTCGAAGCCTGGGACACTGAAGCTTTCTTT	CASSGLEAWDTEAFF
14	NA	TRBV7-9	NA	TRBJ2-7	TGTGCCAGCAGCTTAGCGATTTGGGACTACGAGCAGTACTTC	CASSLAIWDYEQYF
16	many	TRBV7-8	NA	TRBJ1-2	TGTGCCAGCAGCTTAGAGGGTTTGGGGGGAAACCCGGGCTACACCTTC	CASSLEGLGGNPGYTF
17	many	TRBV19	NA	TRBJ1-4	TGTGCCAGTAGGAATACTCAAACAGAGATGGCTAATGAAAAACTGTTTTTT	CASRNTQTEMANEKLFF
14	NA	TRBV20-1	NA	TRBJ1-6	TGCAGTGCTTCGACAGCCCGGGAGAATTCACCCCTCCACTTT	CSASTARENSPLHF
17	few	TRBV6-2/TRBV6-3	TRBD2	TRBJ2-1	TGTGCCAGCAGTTACTCCCCTGGGGGGACTAGGTACAATGAGCAGTTCTTC	CASSYSPGGTRYNEQFF
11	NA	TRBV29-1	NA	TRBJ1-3	TGCAGCGTTGAGTTTGGAAACACCATATATTTT	CSVEFGNTIYF
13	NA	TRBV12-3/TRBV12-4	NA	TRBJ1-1	TGTGCCAGCAGTTTGAGAACAGACACTGAAGCTTTCTTT	CASSLRTDTEAFF
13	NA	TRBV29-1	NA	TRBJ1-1	TGCAGCGTTGAAGGCAGAATGAACACTGAGGCTTTCTTT	CSVEGRMNTEAFF
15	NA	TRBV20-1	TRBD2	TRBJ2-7	TGCAGTGCTAGAGAGGGAGCGGGAGGCCGGGGCGAGCAGTACTTC	CSAREGAGGRGEQYF
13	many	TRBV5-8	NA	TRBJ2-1	TGTGCCAGCAGCTTCTACGGATACAATGAGCAGTTCTTC	CASSFYGYNEQFF
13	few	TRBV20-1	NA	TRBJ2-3	TGCAGTGCCCAGGTGGCGGGCACAGATACGCAGTATTTT	CSAQVAGTDTQYF
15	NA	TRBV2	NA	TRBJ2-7	TGTGCCAGCAGCCAATCCCGGGACTCTCACTACGAGCAGTACTTC	CASSQSRDSHYEQYF
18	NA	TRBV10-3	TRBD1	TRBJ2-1	TGTGCCATCAGTGAGTCGCTACAGGGGGCGAAGGATGTCAATGAGCAGTTCTTC	CAISESLQGAKDVNEQFF
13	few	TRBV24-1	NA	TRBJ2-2	TGTGCCACCAGTGATTTAGGCAGGGAAGGGCTGTTTTTT	CATSDLGREGLFF
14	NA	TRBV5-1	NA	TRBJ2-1	TGCGCCAGCAGCTTGGCGGCTAGCGTCAATGAGCAGTTCTTC	CASSLAASVNEQFF
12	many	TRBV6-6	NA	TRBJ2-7	TGTGCCAGCTCAACCCCGACCTACGAGCAGTACTTC	CASSTPTYEQYF
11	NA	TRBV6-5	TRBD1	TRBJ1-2	TGTGCCAGCGGGGACAGTTATGGCTACACCTTC	CASGDSYGYTF
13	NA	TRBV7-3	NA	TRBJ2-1	TGTGCCAGCAGCTTAGGCCAGACCAATGAGCAGTTCTTC	CASSLGQTNEQFF
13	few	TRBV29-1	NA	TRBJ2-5	TGCAGCGTCACCGGGACCTGGGGGGAGACCCAGTACTTC	CSVTGTWGETQYF
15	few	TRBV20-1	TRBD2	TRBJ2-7	TGCAGTGCTAGACCCTCGCGGGGGGGCTCCTACGAGCAGTACTTC	CSARPSRGGSYEQYF
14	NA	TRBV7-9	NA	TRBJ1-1	TGTGCCAGCAGCTTAGGAGTGGGGGGCACTGAAGCTTTCTTT	CASSLGVGGTEAFF
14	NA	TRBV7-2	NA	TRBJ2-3	TGTGCCAGCAGCTTGGATGGGGGCCCAGATACGCAGTATTTT	CASSLDGGPDTQYF
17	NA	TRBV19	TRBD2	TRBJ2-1	TGTGCCAGTAGTACGTGGACTAGCGGGGGGTCCTACAATGAGCAGTTCTTC	CASSTWTSGGSYNEQFF
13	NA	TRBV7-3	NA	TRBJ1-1	TGTGCCAGCAGCTTACAGGAAAACACTGAAGCTTTCTTT	CASSLQENTEAFF